Presented here are 3 T cell receptor beta chains from one specimen sequenced in a study of T cells in Graves' hyperthyroidism and ophthalmopathy. Researchers amplified the TCR beta CDR3 regions from RNA transcripts. The TCR CDR3 was amplified in a first-round RT-PCR using the HTBI primer set. MiXCR was run by TCRdb on the multiplex PCR reads, yielding one entry per CDR3 protein. The top ten clones hold 28% of a sample with 220,000 or so distinct CDR3 sequences, roughly 17% of them seen once. Sequenced: blood. The receptors come from a woman younger than 35 with Graves' ophthalmopathy.

This clonotype showed up many times. The V gene is TRBV7-3, the J gene TRBJ2-1; no firm D call. The CDR3 is 16 amino acids. CDR1 SGHTA and CDR2 FQGTGA come from the germline V gene. V dropped 5 bases and J dropped 0 bases, with 14 bases sitting between them. In nucleotides, the CDR3 is TGTGCCAGCAGCGTTTACGGGCCCAGCTCCTACAATGAGCAGTTCTTC. Amino acids: CASSVYGPSSYNEQFF.

This clonotype was found many times. The V gene is TRBV27, the J gene TRBJ2-1, with TRBD2 matching over 16 bases. The CDR3 is 19 amino acids. The germline V gene encodes CDR1 MNHEY and CDR2 SMNVEV (reference sequence). Trimming removed 3 bases from V and 8 bases from J; junction bases left unmatched: 13. The CDR3 region is CASSLKFGGLAGGGHEQFF. In DNA, the CDR3 is TGTGCCAGCAGTTTGAAGTTCGGGGGACTAGCGGGAGGGGGTCATGAGCAGTTCTTC.

With respect to this clonotype: Since a much larger clone is just one base distant, this may be a read error. The rearrangement uses TRBV5-1 and TRBJ2-5; 7 nucleotides line up with TRBD1. The germline gives CDR1 SGHRS, CDR2 YFSETQ. The CDR3 has 14 amino acids. The CDR3 DNA reads TGCGCCAGCAGGGCCGGACAGGCCCAAGATACCCAGTACTTC. This codes for CASRAGQAQDTQYF.